This T cell receptor beta chain emerged from a study of blood T cells in healthy people across ages. The second PCR ran roughly 6 to 12 cycles with a sample-barcoded 5' primer and J-beta primers. TCRdb passed the 5' RACE reads through MiXCR, listing each CDR3 protein once. The table lists 1.4 million to 1.5 million distinct CDR3 sequences, around 39% of them singletons. The V gene lost 3 bases and the J gene lost 3 bases, with 14 bases spanning the gap. Germline CDR1 and CDR2: SEHNR and FQNEAQ (reference sequence). The CDR3 consists of 15 residues. Broader study findings: With age, beta diversity per million T cells declined roughly linearly, significantly by about 40. Expanded clonotype shifts may have been confounded, as the donors had an unknown CMV status. Higher naive T cell percentage went strongly together with higher TCR beta diversity.

Comment on this clonotype: Its antigen remains unidentified.

The specimen was blood. J is TRBJ1-1 and V is TRBV7-9, with D perhaps matching TRBD1 (6 bases). The sequence was collected from a woman under 30 in good health. The CDR3 spells CASSLLQGCHTEAFF. The CDR3 DNA is TGTGCCAGCAGCTTGCTACAGGGTTGCCACACTGAAGCTTTCTTT.